Following are 28 T cell receptor beta chains from one sample sequenced in a study of blood T cell repertoires in COVID-19. Produced via immunoSEQ multiplex PCR; TCRdb's table is partial and in-frame only. The table includes about 120,000 clones, roughly four fifths detected once. Specimen: peripheral blood. The receptor source for this set is a man under 40 with COVID-19, enrolled during active disease.

This clone was seen once. The rearrangement uses TRBV6-4 and TRBJ2-2; no clear D gene. The CDR3 spans 14 residues. V was clipped by 0 bases and J by 4 bases, with 6 bases between them. Germline V gene lookup returns CDR1 MRHNA and CDR2 SNTAGT. The CDR3 DNA reads as TGTGCCAGCAGTGACTCGTTGCGCACCGGGGAGCTGTTTTTT. Its protein product is CASSDSLRTGELFF.

V is TRBV4-3 and J is TRBJ1-2, with D unclear. Trimming took off 0 bases at V and 0 bases at J, with 8 bases between the two ends. The CDR3 sequence is 15 residues long. Germline-derived CDR1 and CDR2 are LGHNA and YSLEER. The CDR3 DNA is TGCGCCAGCAGCCAAGATGTCGGGACTAACTATGGCTACACCTTC. The encoded protein is CASSQDVGTNYGYTF.

The chain uses TRBV29-1 and TRBJ2-7; the match to TRBD1 covers 8 bases. CDR1 SQVTM and CDR2 ANQGSEA come from the germline V gene. The CDR3 runs to 19 residues. The V and J ends lost 0 bases and 3 bases, in that order; junction bases with no gene match: 19. CDR3 sequence reads: CSVEDRWTGTGRGIYEQYF. DNA for the CDR3: TGCAGCGTTGAAGATCGGTGGACAGGGACGGGCCGGGGGATCTACGAGCAGTACTTC.

The rearrangement links TRBV27 to TRBJ2-5; 9 bases are shared with TRBD2. Germline V gene sequence: CDR1 MNHEY, CDR2 SMNVEV (reference sequence). Trimming took 2 bases from V and 5 from J; bases not matched to a gene: 9. The CDR3 covers 16 residues. CDR3 in DNA: TGTGCCAGCAGTTTAAGTTGGCGGGGGGGCGGGGAGACCCAGTACTTC. Its protein product is CASSLSWRGGGETQYF.

This chain joins TRBV30 and TRBJ1-2; D call uncertain. Germline V lookup: CDR1 GTSNPN, CDR2 SVGIG (reference sequence). The CDR3 is made up of 14 amino acids. With 4 bases removed from V and 7 bases from J, the gap between germline ends came to 19 bases. The CDR3 DNA reads TGTGCCTGGAACGACCCTACGAATTCGGGTGGCTACACCTTC. Its protein product is CAWNDPTNSGGYTF.

The chain recombines TRBV5-1 with TRBJ1-1; 9 bases map to TRBD1. This CDR3 is 15 amino acids long. Germline loops: CDR1 SGHRS, CDR2 YFSETQ. Trimming removed 4 bases from V and 5 bases from J; junction bases left unmatched: 9. The CDR3 region has the DNA TGCGCCAGCAGCCTACCGGGACAGGGCGGTACTGAAGCTTTCTTT. Protein product: CASSLPGQGGTEAFF.

The rearrangement joins TRBV7-8 to TRBJ1-1; TRBD1 agrees at 8 bases. This CDR3 region has 15 residues. CDR1 is SGHVS, CDR2 FQNEAQ, per germline. V was pared by 1 base and J by 1 base, with 2 bases of the junction left unmatched. CDR3 nucleotides: TGTGCCAGCAGCTTAGTTGACAGGGGGAACACTGAAGCTTTCTTT. Translation: CASSLVDRGNTEAFF.

This chain connects TRBV19 to TRBJ1-6; a weak D match, TRBD1 (6 bases). This CDR3 is built from 15 residues. Between the trimmed V and J ends, which lost 6 bases and 5 bases, there was a span of 14 bases. The germline CDR1 and CDR2 sequences are LNHDA and SQIVND (reference sequence). DNA of the CDR3: TGTGCCAGTAGCAGGATCACAGGGCATAATTCACCCCTCCACTTT. Amino acid sequence: CASSRITGHNSPLHF.

The gene calls are TRBV28 and TRBJ2-1; perhaps TRBD1 as D (6 bases). Germline assignment: CDR1 MDHEN and CDR2 SYDVKM. V was shortened by 5 bases and J by 4 bases, with 12 bases between the two germline ends. CDR3 length: 14 amino acids. CDR3 in DNA: TGTGCCAGCAGTCTTATACAGGGTTACAATGAGCAGTTCTTC. It specifies CASSLIQGYNEQFF.

This chain joins TRBV28 and TRBJ1-2, with 8 nucleotides matching TRBD1. After removal of 6 bases from V and 0 bases from J, the junction contained 3 bases not matched to a gene. The length of the CDR3 is 14 residues. Germline V gene data show CDR1 as MDHEN and CDR2 as SYDVKM. CDR3 sequence reads: CASSEQGANYGYTF. The CDR3 bases are TGTGCCAGCAGCGAACAGGGGGCTAACTATGGCTACACCTTC.

This clone was detected a few times. V is TRBV4-1 and J is TRBJ2-7, with 10 bases that match TRBD1. V shed 1 base and J 6 bases; nucleotides not matched to a gene: 9. This CDR3 has 16 amino acids. CDR1 and CDR2 from the germline V gene are MGHRA and YSYEKL. The CDR3 DNA is TGCGCCAGCAGCCAAGTCCCGGGACAGGGGTCAATCGAGCAGTACTTC. Residues: CASSQVPGQGSIEQYF.

This chain connects TRBV19 to TRBJ1-5, with TRBD1 matching 8 bases. The junction had 5 bases not matched to a gene; V was cut back by 1 base and J by 6 bases. Germline CDR1 LNHDA, CDR2 SQIVND (reference sequence). This CDR3 has 15 residues. CDR3 sequence: CASSIADREFQPQHF. In nucleotides, the CDR3 is TGTGCCAGTAGTATAGCGGACAGGGAATTTCAGCCCCAGCATTTT.

The chain's CDR3 is CASSKGSTGIYEQYF. The CDR3 coding sequence is TGTGCCAGCAGCAAAGGCTCTACAGGGATCTACGAGCAGTACTTC. The chain uses TRBV21-1 and TRBJ2-7; the D call TRBD1 from the table was never checked on the DNA. TRBV21-1 is a pseudogene locus. The CDR3 loop spans 15 amino acids.

The chain is built from TRBV5-5 and TRBJ1-6; 9 bases line up with TRBD1. In germline, CDR1 is SGHKS, CDR2 YYEKEE (reference sequence). V gave up 0 bases and J gave up 6 bases; unmatched junction bases: 1. The CDR3 sequence is 15 residues long. The CDR3 reads CASSLEGQGNSPLHF. The CDR3 DNA sequence: TGTGCCAGCAGCTTGGAGGGACAGGGTAATTCACCCCTCCACTTT.

The chain couples TRBV30 to TRBJ1-2; 8 positions match TRBD1. Germline CDR1 is GTSNPN and CDR2 is SVGIG (reference sequence). J lost 4 bases, V lost 3 bases, and 7 bases had no gene match. This CDR3 has 14 amino acids. In nucleotides, the CDR3 is TGTGCCTGGAGCCGCGCAGGGGGCGGCTATGGCTACACCTTC. Translation: CAWSRAGGGYGYTF.

This rearrangement joins TRBV7-8 to TRBJ2-7, with 8 bases identical to TRBD1. Trimming removed 3 bases from V and 4 bases from J; junction bases left unmatched: 8. The CDR3 runs to 15 residues. The germline CDR1 and CDR2 sequences are SGHVS and FQNEAQ. The CDR3 region has the DNA TGTGCCAGCAGCTTGCCGGAACAGGGGGTATACGAGCAGTACTTC. Translation: CASSLPEQGVYEQYF.

This sequence joins TRBV19 and TRBJ2-2, with 7 bases lining up with TRBD2. Unmatched junction bases numbered 4, after V lost 3 bases and J lost 3 bases. The CDR3 sequence is 15 residues long. Germline-derived CDR1 and CDR2 are LNHDA and SQIVND (reference sequence). The CDR3 spells CASSILGGDTGELFF. The CDR3 DNA follows: TGTGCCAGTAGTATTCTGGGGGGGGACACCGGGGAGCTGTTTTTT.

The rearrangement uses TRBV29-1 and TRBJ1-2, with D possibly TRBD1 on 5 matching bases. The ends were cut back, 6 bases at V and 6 bases at J, with 11 bases in the middle. This CDR3 has 11 amino acids. Germline values: CDR1 SQVTM, CDR2 ANQGSEA. The CDR3 spells CSVAGLDGYTF. DNA of the CDR3: TGCAGCGTCGCGGGGCTCGATGGCTACACCTTC.

This clone was recorded a few times. V and J are TRBV5-6 and TRBJ1-1; maybe TRBD1 (6 bases). This CDR3 contains 14 residues. The V end was cut by 3 bases, the J end by 2 bases, with 11 bases between. The germline gives CDR1 SGHDT, CDR2 YYEEEE. CDR3 residues: CASSSTGLNTEAFF. CDR3 in DNA: TGTGCCAGCAGCTCCACAGGGTTAAACACTGAAGCTTTCTTT.

This chain uses TRBV7-2 with TRBJ1-2, with D possibly matching TRBD1 (6 bases). Per germline, CDR1 SGHTA and CDR2 FQGNSA. The CDR3 is 14 amino acids. V lost 5 bases and J 0 bases, leaving 10 bases between the germline ends. The CDR3 loop reads CASSEQGANYGYTF. The CDR3 nucleotides read TGTGCCAGCAGCGAACAGGGAGCTAACTATGGCTACACCTTC.

The chain couples TRBV4-1 to TRBJ2-1; weak D call: TRBD2 (5 bases). The ends were cut back, 0 bases at V and 7 bases at J, with 16 bases in the middle. The V gene's germline CDR1 is MGHRA and CDR2 YSYEKL. The CDR3 length is 16 residues. The CDR3 loop is CASSQETGIIGNEQFF. The CDR3 DNA is TGCGCCAGCAGCCAAGAAACGGGGATAATAGGGAATGAGCAGTTCTTC.

The chain joins TRBV20-1 to TRBJ1-5; the D is unclear. Trimming took 3 bases from V and 6 from J, leaving 6 bases between them. Germline CDR1 and CDR2: DFQATT and SNEGSKA (reference sequence). The CDR3 is 11 amino acids. CDR3 region: CSASGGQPQHF. In DNA form, the CDR3 reads TGCAGTGCTAGTGGCGGTCAGCCCCAGCATTTT.

This clone was detected once. Written as DNA, the CDR3 is TGCGCCAGCAGCTTGCTTAGCCTGAGGTTCCGAGACTATGGCTACACCTTC. It encodes CASSLLSLRFRDYGYTF. V gene TRBV5-1 combines with J gene TRBJ1-2; D ambiguous. V was clipped by 1 base and J by 3 bases, with 19 bases between them. There are 17 residues in the CDR3. The germline gives CDR1 SGHRS, CDR2 YFSETQ.

The V gene is TRBV13, the J gene TRBJ1-2; D might be TRBD1 (5 bases). The CDR3 totals 12 residues. Trimming took off 5 bases at V and 8 bases at J, with 12 bases between the two ends. In germline, CDR1 is PRHDT, CDR2 FYEKMQ (reference sequence). CDR3 sequence reads: CASSERQNGYTF. CDR3 in DNA: TGTGCCAGCAGCGAGAGACAGAACGGCTACACCTTC.

The rearrangement joins TRBV29-1 to TRBJ1-1; 7 bases fit TRBD1. CDR1 and CDR2 from the germline V gene are SQVTM and ANQGSEA. With 8 bases clipped from V and 0 bases from J, the junction kept 6 bases outside the gene matches. CDR3 length: 13 residues. The CDR3 region is CSTAGTVNTEAFF. CDR3 coding DNA: TGCAGCACGGCCGGGACAGTGAACACTGAAGCTTTCTTT.

DNA for the CDR3: TGCAGCGTTGAATTTCCCTCTTATGAAGCTTTCTTT. Translating it yields CSVEFPSYEAFF. The J gene is TRBJ1-1, the V gene TRBV29-1; D gene unclear. The CDR3 has 12 residues. The ends were cut back, 2 bases at V and 7 bases at J, with 11 bases in the middle. CDR1 and CDR2 (germline): SQVTM, ANQGSEA.

CDR3 nucleotide sequence: TGTGCCAGCAGTGAGTTAGAGGGAACCACCACCAGTGAGCAGTTCTTC. Translated, it gives CASSELEGTTTSEQFF. The chain couples TRBV2 to TRBJ2-1; D may be TRBD2 (5 bases). V lost 3 bases, J lost 9 bases, and 21 bases lay in between. There are 16 residues in the CDR3. Per germline, CDR1 SNHLY and CDR2 FYNNEI.

V is TRBV7-6 and J is TRBJ2-3; D perhaps matches TRBD2 (5 bases). The CDR3 contains 18 residues. The germline CDR1 and CDR2 sequences are SGHVS and FNYEAQ. The ends were cut back, 3 bases at V and 5 bases at J, with 24 bases in the middle. The CDR3 here is CASSFPPDVRGRVDTQYF. The CDR3 bases are TGTGCCAGCAGCTTTCCGCCGGACGTTCGGGGTAGGGTAGATACGCAGTATTTT.